The 18 T cell receptor beta chains in this list originate from one sample, sequenced in a study of T cell repertoires in cytomegalovirus infection. MiXCR, run by TCRdb on the reads, gives a single entry per CDR3 protein. Of roughly 280,000 distinct CDR3 sequences listed, around 20% are singletons. No antigen is known for these receptors. The sample was cultured PBMCs, taken from culture after CMV antigen stimulation. These receptor sequences come from a human donor in good health (CMV status not recorded). Some clones in this sample may be carry-over from other donors' samples.

The chain uses TRBV11-2 and TRBJ2-7; 9 bases are a match to TRBD1. V lost 7 bases, J lost 2 bases, and 9 bases stayed unmatched. Germline V gene lookup returns CDR1 SGHAT and CDR2 FQNNGV. The CDR3 is 15 amino acids. For the CDR3, the DNA is TGTGCCAGCAACAACCCGGGACAGGGTACCTACGAGCAGTACTTC. Its protein product is CASNNPGQGTYEQYF.

The rearrangement links TRBV5-4 to TRBJ1-2; tentative D call: TRBD1 (5 bases). CDR1 and CDR2 from the germline V gene are SGHNT and YYREEE (reference sequence). The ends were cut back, 0 bases at V and 8 bases at J, with 14 bases in the middle. This CDR3 contains 14 residues. The CDR3 sequence: CASSLAGGTIGYTF. DNA of the CDR3: TGTGCCAGCAGCTTGGCCGGGGGAACGATCGGCTACACCTTC.

This sequence joins TRBV5-6 and TRBJ2-3; 13 bases line up with TRBD2. The CDR3 is made up of 16 amino acids. J lost 5 bases, V lost 5 bases, and 8 bases had no gene match. Germline V lookup: CDR1 SGHDT, CDR2 YYEEEE. CDR3 in amino acids: CASSVLAGGWQDTQYF. The CDR3 nucleotides read TGTGCCAGCAGTGTACTAGCGGGAGGGTGGCAAGATACGCAGTATTTT.

The chain has TRBV15 and TRBJ2-7; TRBD1 aligns across 9 bases. V dropped 1 base and J dropped 2; count of bases not matched to a gene: 6. The CDR3 extends over 16 amino acids. Germline CDR1 is LNHNV and CDR2 is YYDKDF (reference sequence). CDR3 residues: CATSRGAGTGTYEQYF. CDR3 coding DNA: TGTGCCACCAGCAGAGGCGCCGGGACAGGGACCTACGAGCAGTACTTC.

The chain combines TRBV4-2 with TRBJ2-7; weak D call: TRBD2 (6 bases). The germline gives CDR1 LGHNA, CDR2 YNFKEQ. There are 15 residues in the CDR3. V lost 0 bases and J 4 bases, leaving 13 bases between the germline ends. The CDR3 DNA reads TGTGCCAGCAGCCAAGAGATAGCGGAGATATACGAGCAGTACTTC. It translates to CASSQEIAEIYEQYF.

This clonotype was observed a few times. This chain connects TRBV7-9 to TRBJ2-3, with D possibly matching TRBD1 (6 bases). The CDR3 runs to 17 residues. V was clipped by 1 base and J by 0 bases, with 14 bases between them. CDR1 and CDR2 from the germline V gene are SEHNR and FQNEAQ (reference sequence). This CDR3 reads CASSLEGRQASTDTQYF. CDR3 bases: TGTGCCAGCAGCTTAGAAGGTAGACAGGCCAGCACAGATACGCAGTATTTT.

This clonotype was seen a few times. A read error is possible here, since a much larger clone lies one base away. This chain joins TRBV7-9 and TRBJ1-1; 7 nucleotides align to TRBD1. Germline V CDR1 and CDR2: SEHNR, FQNEAQ (reference sequence). V was pared by 2 bases and J by 1 base, with 1 base of the junction left unmatched. The CDR3 totals 14 residues. CDR3 bases: TGTGCCAGCAGCTTACAGGGGGAGAACACTGAAGCTTTCTTT. It yields the protein CASSLQGENTEAFF.

Only one count was recorded for this clonotype. The V call is TRBV28, the J call TRBJ2-5; 11 bases map to TRBD2. CDR3 length: 16 residues. Germline V gives CDR1 MDHEN, CDR2 SYDVKM. Germline trimming cut 6 bases from V and 5 bases from J; bases unmatched to any gene: 11. The CDR3 region has the DNA TGTGCCAGCAGCGGAGTTAGCGGGAGGGCCGAGGAGACCCAGTACTTC. Encoded protein: CASSGVSGRAEETQYF.

This clonotype was seen a few times. V gene TRBV18 combines with J gene TRBJ2-7; 9 bases are shared with TRBD2. Germline trimming cut 3 bases from V and 4 bases from J; bases unmatched to any gene: 1. The length of the CDR3 is 13 residues. CDR1 and CDR2 (germline): KGHSH, LQKENI. The CDR3 DNA is TGTGCCAGCTCACCTAGCGGGAGTTACGAGCAGTACGTC. Amino acid sequence: CASSPSGSYEQYV.

The chain employs TRBV12-3 or TRBV12-4 and TRBJ2-1; 11 bases map to TRBD2. The V gene end was trimmed by 5 bases and the J gene end by 7 bases; junction bases not matched to a gene: 7. This CDR3 region has 15 residues. CDR3 nucleotide sequence: TGTGCCAGCAGTCCCTCACTAGCGGGAGTGAATGAGCAGTTCTTC. Translating gives CASSPSLAGVNEQFF.

The V gene is TRBV11-3, the J gene TRBJ1-1; D gene uncertain. The V gene lost 3 bases and the J gene lost 0 bases, with 5 bases spanning the gap. This CDR3 is built from 13 residues. Germline CDR1 SGHNT, CDR2 YENEEA. The CDR3 DNA reads as TGTGCCAGCAGCTTTGATTTGAACACTGAAGCTTTCTTT. It yields the protein CASSFDLNTEAFF.

This chain's CDR3 is CASSRLAGLRETQYF. CDR3 nucleotides: TGTGCCAGCAGCCGACTAGCGGGACTGCGGGAGACCCAGTACTTC. The chain employs TRBV6-6 and TRBJ2-5, with TRBD2 matching over 11 bases. J was trimmed by 5 bases and V by 6 bases; bases with no gene match: 8. This CDR3 region has 15 residues. The V gene's germline CDR1 is MNHNY and CDR2 SVGAGI (reference sequence).

This clonotype was recorded at least ten times. The chain carries TRBV23-1 and TRBJ1-1; D perhaps matches TRBD1 (6 bases). TRBV23-1 is an ORF, with its function uncertain. This CDR3 is built from 17 residues. The V end lost 3 bases, the J end lost 0 bases, and 17 bases lay between the germline ends. CDR3: CASSHPLRTAMNTEAFF. In DNA, the CDR3 is TGCGCCAGCAGTCATCCCCTCCGGACAGCCATGAACACTGAAGCTTTCTTT.

The rearrangement uses TRBV19 and TRBJ2-1; 16 nucleotides match TRBD2. The junction had 4 bases not matched to a gene; V was cut back by 5 bases and J by 9 bases. CDR1 is LNHDA, CDR2 SQIVND, per germline (reference sequence). The CDR3 consists of 15 residues. The CDR3 loop reads CASSQGTSGRAEQFF. The CDR3 DNA follows: TGTGCCAGTAGTCAAGGGACTAGCGGGAGGGCTGAGCAGTTCTTC. Looking up the rest from reference TRBV19 and TRBJ2-1 gives the full variable domain: DGGITQSPKYLFRKEGQNVTLSCEQNLNHDAMYWYRQDPGQGLRLIYYSQIVNDFQKGDIAEGYSVSREKKESFPLTVTSAQKNPTAFYLCASSQGTSGRAEQFFGPGTRLTVL.

Only a few counts were recorded for this clonotype. The chain recombines TRBV6-2 or TRBV6-3 with TRBJ2-3; D is unclear. Germline-derived CDR1 and CDR2 are MNHEY and SVGEGT. V was cut by 0 bases and J by 6 bases, with 7 bases left in between. This CDR3 is built from 13 residues. CDR3 nucleotides: TGTGCCAGCAGTTACTCCACTTGGGATACGCAGTATTTT. Translating gives CASSYSTWDTQYF.

V usage is TRBV11-3 and J usage is TRBJ2-1; D is unclear. The CDR3 loop spans 12 amino acids. The V end lost 5 bases, the J end lost 7 bases, and 9 bases lay between the germline ends. Germline CDR1 and CDR2: SGHNT and YENEEA. This chain's CDR3 is CASSRRNNEQFF. DNA for the CDR3: TGTGCCAGCAGCCGACGGAATAATGAGCAGTTCTTC.

This clonotype was seen a few times. The gene calls are TRBV5-4 and TRBJ1-2; TRBD1 matches 10 bases. V was pared by 0 bases and J by 4 bases, with 3 bases of the junction left unmatched. In germline, CDR1 is SGHNT, CDR2 YYREEE (reference sequence). The CDR3 loop spans 15 amino acids. CDR3 coding DNA: TGTGCCAGCAGCTTGGGGACAGGGGGAAGCTATGGCTACACCTTC. This sequence encodes CASSLGTGGSYGYTF.

In this sample, this clonotype turned up a few times. The chain employs TRBV6-2 or TRBV6-3 and TRBJ1-1; 11 nucleotides match TRBD1. The CDR3 is made up of 15 amino acids. The V gene's germline CDR1 is MNHEY and CDR2 SVGEGT. V lost 4 bases, J lost 5 bases, and 6 bases stayed unmatched. The CDR3 DNA reads as TGTGCCAGCAGTTCGGACAGGGGGCTTGGAACTGAAGCTTTCTTT. This sequence encodes CASSSDRGLGTEAFF.